Sequencing of this T cell receptor (beta chain) was carried out in a study of shared clonotypes between healthy human individuals. TCRdb's copy holds only in-frame clones and misses some; the assay was immunoSEQ multiplex PCR. The sample lists 650,000 to 750,000 clones, about two thirds seen once, with approximately 1.8% in the top ten. Points on this clone: What it binds is unknown.

The study, taken as a whole, reports: A handful of donors showed sharing of about 4.8% of naive CD4 clonotypes.

Germline CDR1 reads SQVTM; CDR2 reads ANQGSEA. This CDR3 is 13 amino acids long. Trimming cost V 2 bases and J 0 bases, with 7 bases left between them. Sequencing used memory CD4+ T cells sorted from blood. Subset meaning: CD45RA-negative fraction. This TCR was sampled from a woman between 25 and 40 years old in good health. The chain couples TRBV29-1 to TRBJ1-1; D uncertain. This chain's CDR3 is CSVEYSLNTEAFF. CDR3 coding DNA: TGCAGCGTTGAATACAGCTTGAACACTGAAGCTTTCTTT.